The next 32 T cell receptor beta chains were all read from a single sample in a study of blood T cells in healthy people across ages. The authors ran a second PCR of 7 to 11 cycles using a sample-barcoded 5' primer and a J-beta primer mix. TCRdb processed the 5' RACE reads anew with MiXCR; each CDR3 protein has one entry. This table holds fewer than 1,000,000 distinct CDR3 sequences, under 45% found once. The sequenced material came from blood. All receptors derive from a man between 60 and 75 years old in good health.

The genes are TRBV12-3 or TRBV12-4 and TRBJ2-3, with a tentative D call TRBD2 (5 bases). The CDR3 sequence is 11 residues long. V was trimmed by 6 bases and J by 8 bases, leaving 9 bases between them. The CDR3 here is CASRRARTQYF. The CDR3 DNA reads TGTGCCAGCAGGAGGGCCCGTACGCAGTATTTT.

The table lists this clonotype with a few counts. The chain couples TRBV24-1 to TRBJ2-4; D unclear. The J call may be in error: the DNA end matches TRBJ2-7 better. Germline-derived CDR1 and CDR2 are KGHDR and SFDVKD. The CDR3 spans 12 residues. The CDR3 loop reads CATSGQADEQYF. The CDR3 coding sequence is TGTGCCACCAGTGGGCAGGCGGACGAGCAGTACTTC.

The V gene is TRBV6-5, the J gene TRBJ2-2, with 7 bases lining up with TRBD1. Losses at the gene ends were 5 bases for V and 4 bases for J; bases not matched to a gene: 4. Per the germline V gene, CDR1 is MNHEY and CDR2 is SVGAGI. This CDR3 is 14 amino acids long. DNA for the CDR3: TGTGCCAGCAGTCAGGGGGATCGCACCGGGGAGCTGTTTTTT. Translation: CASSQGDRTGELFF.

Notes on this clonotype: This could be a read error, since a much larger clone is one nucleotide away. This chain uses TRBV20-1 with TRBJ2-7; 8 nucleotides line up with TRBD1. The germline V gene has CDR1 DFQATT and CDR2 SNEGSKA (reference sequence). V was pared by 6 bases and J by 5 bases, with 9 bases of the junction left unmatched. The CDR3 is made up of 13 amino acids. The CDR3 bases are TGCAGTGCCCCCGGACAGGGTAACGACGAGCAGTACTTC. Translating gives CSAPGQGNDEQYF.

On this clonotype: A junction end diverges from the germline sequence, so it may reflect a read error. The chain joins TRBV5-1 to TRBJ1-1; maybe TRBD1 (5 bases). The length of the CDR3 is 17 residues. Per germline, CDR1 SGHRS and CDR2 YFSETQ. The CDR3 DNA follows: TGCGCCAGCAGCTTTGGGACGGGCCCATCCATGAACACTGAGGCTTTCTTT. Translating gives CASSFGTGPSMNTEAFF.

The V and J genes are TRBV4-1 and TRBJ2-5, with D possibly being TRBD1 (5 bases). The germline V gene has CDR1 MGHRA and CDR2 YSYEKL. CDR3 length: 13 amino acids. V lost 1 base and J 5 bases, leaving 8 bases between the germline ends. The CDR3 is CASSQAGAETQYF. The CDR3 nucleotides are TGCGCCAGCAGCCAAGCTGGGGCGGAGACCCAGTACTTC.

V is TRBV6-2 or TRBV6-3 and J is TRBJ1-5, with 8 nucleotides matching TRBD1. Trimming cost V 5 bases and J 6 bases; bases outside gene matches: 9. CDR3 size: 15 residues. Germline lookup yields CDR1 MNHEY and CDR2 SVGEGT. The CDR3 spells CASSPATGVGQPQHF. The DNA of the CDR3 is TGTGCCAGCAGTCCCGCGACAGGGGTCGGTCAGCCCCAGCATTTT.

This chain uses TRBV4-3 with TRBJ1-1; D is possibly TRBD1 (5 bases). This CDR3 has 15 amino acids. V dropped 0 bases and J dropped 4 bases, with 12 bases sitting between them. CDR1 and CDR2 from the germline V gene are LGHNA and YSLEER. The CDR3 DNA reads TGCGCCAGCAGCCAAGATGGGACCCGAGGCACTGAAGCTTTCTTT. Translating it yields CASSQDGTRGTEAFF.

J is TRBJ1-5 and V is TRBV6-2 or TRBV6-3; D is uncertain. Trimming cost V 6 bases and J 3 bases, with 18 bases left between them. Germline V gene data show CDR1 as MNHEY and CDR2 as SVGEGT. The CDR3 totals 16 residues. The CDR3 DNA is TGTGCCAGCAGACAGCGGGGATTCGGAAACAATCAGCCCCAGCATTTT. Protein product: CASRQRGFGNNQPQHF.

Regarding this clonotype: The junction does not match germline at one end; this may be a read error. J is TRBJ2-5 and V is TRBV6-1; weak D call: TRBD1 (5 bases). CDR1 is MNHNS and CDR2 is SASEGT in the germline V gene. CDR3 length: 18 amino acids. In DNA form, the CDR3 reads TGTGCCGGCAGTCGTGGCGGTCCTCTAGGGGAATACCAAGAGACCCAGTACTTC. This encodes CAGSRGGPLGEYQETQYF.

The CDR3 region is CASSFGNRLYEQYF. As DNA, the CDR3 is TGTGCCAGCAGTTTTGGGAACAGGCTCTACGAGCAGTACTTC. This sequence joins TRBV28 and TRBJ2-7; the D gene is possibly TRBD1 (5 bases). Germline values: CDR1 MDHEN, CDR2 SYDVKM. Trimming shortened V by 3 bases and J by 3 bases, and 12 bases separated the two germline ends. The CDR3 spans 14 residues.

The chain employs TRBV6-1 and TRBJ2-7; TRBD2 aligns across 9 bases. With 5 bases clipped from V and 7 bases from J, the junction kept 15 bases outside the gene matches. The CDR3 extends over 16 amino acids. CDR1 is MNHNS, CDR2 SASEGT, per germline. This CDR3 is CASSKGAGGDYNEQYF. CDR3 DNA: TGTGCCAGCAGTAAAGGAGCGGGGGGTGACTACAATGAGCAGTACTTC.

Comments on this clonotype: At one boundary the junction diverges from the germline segment, which might be a read error. The chain carries TRBV28 and TRBJ2-1, with 7 bases identical to TRBD2. Per the germline V gene, CDR1 is MDHEN and CDR2 is SYDVKM. The CDR3 contains 14 residues. Here the CDR3 reads CATSRGEVYNEQFF. In nucleotides, the CDR3 is TGTGCCACCAGTCGGGGGGAGGTCTACAATGAGCAGTTCTTC.

A word on this clonotype: The junction does not match germline at one end; this may be a read error. The rearrangement uses TRBV14 and TRBJ2-7; D is ambiguous. The CDR3 is 14 residues long. Germline CDR1 and CDR2: SGHDN and FVKESK. CDR3 loop: CASSQDFGAYEQYF. The CDR3 coding sequence is TGCGCCAGCAGCCAAGATTTTGGCGCCTACGAGCAGTACTTC.

Only a few counts were recorded for this clonotype. One end of the junction varies from germline; a read error may be responsible. The chain recombines TRBV7-6 with TRBJ1-2, with D perhaps matching TRBD1 (6 bases). CDR1 is SGHVS, CDR2 FNYEAQ, per germline. The CDR3 length is 15 residues. This CDR3 reads CASSLGGLSNYGYTF. The DNA for the CDR3 is TGTGCCAGCAGTTTAGGGGGGCTGAGTAACTATGGCTACACCTTC.

The genes are TRBV25-1 and TRBJ1-1, with D possibly matching TRBD1 (5 bases). CDR3 size: 14 residues. CDR1 MGHDK and CDR2 SYGVNS come from the germline V gene. Trimming removed 3 bases at V and 1 base at J, with 9 bases between. The CDR3 bases are TGTGCCAGCAGTGACGGGACGGCGAACACTGAAGCTTTCTTT. Protein sequence: CASSDGTANTEAFF.

The chain employs TRBV27 and TRBJ2-1; D is undetermined. This CDR3 has 13 residues. The germline V gene has CDR1 MNHEY and CDR2 SMNVEV (reference sequence). V was cut by 5 bases and J by 6 bases, with 11 bases left in between. CDR3 nucleotides: TGTGCCAGCAGTGTCGATGAGGTCAATGAGCAGTTCTTC. Translated, it gives CASSVDEVNEQFF.

This sequence joins TRBV5-1 and TRBJ2-1; 9 nucleotides match TRBD2. Germline V gene lookup returns CDR1 SGHRS and CDR2 YFSETQ. The CDR3 consists of 14 residues. V shed 4 bases, J shed 6 bases, and the junction held 5 bases outside the gene matches. The CDR3 here is CASSLPGLANEQFF. The DNA for the CDR3 is TGCGCCAGCAGCCTTCCGGGACTAGCCAATGAGCAGTTCTTC.

This clonotype came up a few times. The chain carries TRBV7-2 and TRBJ2-7, with D perhaps matching TRBD1 (5 bases). Germline V gene data show CDR1 as SGHTA and CDR2 as FQGNSA. There are 12 residues in the CDR3. Trimming took off 5 bases at V and 3 bases at J, with 8 bases between the two ends. The CDR3 sequence: CASSGAYYEQYF. DNA of the CDR3: TGTGCCAGCAGCGGGGCATACTACGAGCAGTACTTC. Supplemented by reference TRBV7-2 and TRBJ2-7, the full variable domain reads GAGVSQSPSNKVTEKGKDVELRCDPISGHTALYWYRQSLGQGLEFLIYFQGNSAPDKSGLPSDRFSAERTGGSVSTLTIQRTQQEDSAVYLCASSGAYYEQYFGPGTRLTVT.

This clonotype was observed a few times. V usage is TRBV20-1 and J usage is TRBJ1-6, with 10 bases aligning to TRBD1. Trimming cost V 3 bases and J 13 bases; bases outside gene matches: 12. The germline gives CDR1 DFQATT, CDR2 SNEGSKA (reference sequence). The CDR3 sequence is 15 residues long. CDR3 residues: CSARPGTGEVGPLHF. CDR3 bases: TGCAGTGCTAGGCCTGGGACAGGGGAAGTCGGCCCCCTCCACTTT.

J is TRBJ1-1 and V is TRBV28; tentative D call: TRBD1 (5 bases). The V gene lost 6 bases and the J gene lost 3 bases, with 20 bases spanning the gap. This CDR3 has 16 residues. Looked up from germline, CDR1 is MDHEN and CDR2 is SYDVKM. The CDR3 DNA reads TGTGCCAGCAGAAGCGCGTGGGGGAGCGGCGACACTGAAGCTTTCTTT. It encodes CASRSAWGSGDTEAFF.

Only a few counts were recorded for this clonotype. V and J are TRBV7-9 and TRBJ2-1, with no clear D. The CDR3 consists of 13 residues. CDR1 is SEHNR and CDR2 is FQNEAQ in the germline V gene (reference sequence). V was cut by 0 bases and J by 12 bases, with 12 bases left in between. The CDR3 DNA reads as TGTGCCAGCAGCTTAGCTGTAGACAAGTGGCAGTTCTTC. It translates to CASSLAVDKWQFF.

As concerns this clonotype: This could be a read error, since a much larger clone is one nucleotide away. The chain carries TRBV15 and TRBJ2-1; TRBD1 or TRBD2 may be the D gene (5 bases each). CDR1 and CDR2 (germline): LNHNV, YYDKDF (reference sequence). CDR3 length: 14 amino acids. The V end lost 5 bases, the J end lost 13 bases, and 21 bases lay between the germline ends. The CDR3 nucleotides are TGTGCCACCAGCGGGTCGGAGATGCCCGGGACCCAGTTCTTC. Residues: CATSGSEMPGTQFF. The full variable domain, completed using reference TRBV15 and TRBJ2-1, is DAMVIQNPRYQVTQFGKPVTLSCSQTLNHNVMYWYQQKSSQAPKLLFHYYDKDFNNEADTPDNFQSRRPNTSFCFLDIRSPGLGDTAMYLCATSGSEMPGTQFFGPGTRLTVL.

This clonotype has a count of ten or more. The chain uses TRBV25-1 and TRBJ2-7; D remains ambiguous. The CDR3 spans 15 residues. Germline V gene lookup returns CDR1 MGHDK and CDR2 SYGVNS. V gave up 1 base and J gave up 2 bases, with 12 bases separating them. This CDR3 is CASSESRFSPYEQYF. The CDR3 DNA sequence: TGTGCCAGCAGTGAATCCAGGTTCTCTCCCTACGAGCAGTACTTC.

The gene calls are TRBV7-9 and TRBJ2-1; 9 nucleotides line up with TRBD1. The CDR3 is 18 residues long. Germline V gene lookup returns CDR1 SEHNR and CDR2 FQNEAQ (reference sequence). V dropped 3 bases and J dropped 2; count of bases not matched to a gene: 11. In nucleotides, the CDR3 is TGTGCCAGCAGCTTCGGGACAGGGATCGGGGCAACCTACAATGAGCAGTTCTTC. Its protein is CASSFGTGIGATYNEQFF.

Points on this clonotype: This could be a read error, since a much larger clone is one nucleotide away. The chain links TRBV7-2 to TRBJ1-2; no reliable D call. Between the trimmed V and J ends, which lost 4 bases and 4 bases, there was a span of 13 bases. The CDR3 is 14 amino acids. Germline CDR1 is SGHTA and CDR2 is FQGNSA. The CDR3 is CASSSSEGVYGYTF. In nucleotides, the CDR3 is TGTGCCAGCAGCTCCTCCGAGGGTGTCTATGGCTACACCTTC.

A word on this clonotype: This clone may be a read error of a much larger clone one base away. The gene calls are TRBV20-1 and TRBJ2-2, with 7 bases lining up with TRBD1. Germline CDR1 is DFQATT and CDR2 is SNEGSKA (reference sequence). V shed 4 bases, J shed 5 bases, and the junction held 7 bases outside the gene matches. The CDR3 has 14 residues. The CDR3 reads CSAMKGQVTGELFF. CDR3 DNA sequence: TGCAGTGCTATGAAAGGACAGGTGACCGGGGAGCTGTTTTTT.

In its sample, this clonotype was seen a few times. The rearrangement links TRBV29-1 to TRBJ2-1; D remains ambiguous. V shed 5 bases and J shed 9 bases, with 8 bases lying between them. Germline values: CDR1 SQVTM, CDR2 ANQGSEA. This CDR3 is built from 10 residues. CDR3 region: CSVTVVEQFF. The CDR3 DNA is TGCAGCGTTACGGTTGTTGAGCAGTTCTTC.

This chain uses TRBV3-1 with TRBJ1-1, with D unclear. Germline V lookup: CDR1 LGHDT, CDR2 YNNKEL (reference sequence). Trimming removed 1 base at V and 8 bases at J, with 8 bases between. The length of the CDR3 is 12 residues. CDR3 amino acids: CASSQARQEAFF. CDR3 sequence (DNA): TGTGCCAGCAGCCAAGCCAGACAAGAAGCTTTCTTT.

This clonotype was picked up a small number of times. The V and J genes are TRBV12-3 or TRBV12-4 and TRBJ1-6; D remains unclear. The length of the CDR3 is 11 residues. Between the trimmed V and J ends, which lost 6 bases and 7 bases, there was a span of 4 bases. The CDR3 loop is CASRGNSPLHF. CDR3 DNA: TGTGCCAGCAGGGGGAATTCACCCCTCCACTTT.

As DNA, the CDR3 is TGTGCCAGCAGCTTAGATCCTACGGGCAATGAGCAGTTCTTC. Encoded protein: CASSLDPTGNEQFF. The V call is TRBV11-3, the J call TRBJ2-1, with D unclear. CDR1 and CDR2 (germline): SGHNT, YENEEA. V was cut by 0 bases and J by 6 bases, with 9 bases left in between. This CDR3 is built from 14 residues.

The CDR3 reads CVGGQPVVDTEAFF. CDR3 in DNA: TGTGTTGGCGGACAGCCCGTCGTAGACACTGAAGCTTTCTTT. The J gene is TRBJ1-1, the V gene TRBV7-9; D possibly corresponds to TRBD1 (6 bases). CDR1 is SEHNR, CDR2 FQNEAQ, per germline (reference sequence). This CDR3 is 14 amino acids long. The full variable domain, in which reference TRBV7-9 and TRBJ1-1 provide the parts outside the CDR3, is DTGVSQNPRHKITKRGQNVTFRCDPISEHNRLYWYRQTLGQGPEFLTYFQNEAQLEKSRLLSDRFSAERPKGSFSTLEIQRTEQGDSAMYLCVGGQPVVDTEAFFGQGTRLTVV.